The 31 T cell receptor beta chains given below trace back to one sample, sequenced in a study of regulatory T cells in long-lasting Graves disease. According to the study, TCR beta libraries were built with iRepertoire HTBI primers and CDR3-region Arm-PCR. One entry per CDR3 protein results from TCRdb running MiXCR on the multiplex PCR reads. The data hold 350,000 to 550,000 distinct CDR3 sequences, with 14% observed a single time. The time point is: newly diagnosed GD, antithyroid drugs for less than 3 months. PBMC RNA was the source of the TCR library. The same sample was also used in a study of T cells in Graves' hyperthyroidism and ophthalmopathy.

The sample in question was peripheral blood mononuclear cells (PBMCs), obtained at new diagnosis, from a patient treated with antithyroid drugs. The receptors originated from a woman between 50 and 59 years old with Graves disease.

This clonotype was seen repeatedly, ten times or more. The CDR3 DNA follows: TGTGCCAGCCTACCAGGTGGGACCCCCGGCCCATACGAGCAGTACTTC. Residues: CASLPGGTPGPYEQYF. The chain is built from TRBV12-3 or TRBV12-4 and TRBJ2-7; the D call may be TRBD1 or TRBD2 (5 bases each). Trimming left V 8 bases short and J 4 bases short, with 24 bases between. The CDR3 has 16 amino acids.

This chain connects TRBV19 to TRBJ2-7, with D possibly TRBD2 on 6 matching bases. Germline V gene data show CDR1 as LNHDA and CDR2 as SQIVND (reference sequence). Trimming shortened V by 1 base and J by 0 bases, and 7 bases separated the two germline ends. The CDR3 runs 14 residues. CDR3 sequence: CASSIAGDSYEQYF. The DNA of the CDR3 is TGTGCCAGTAGTATAGCGGGGGACTCCTACGAGCAGTACTTC.

This chain joins TRBV30 and TRBJ2-5; the D is unclear. The germline V gene encodes CDR1 GTSNPN and CDR2 SVGIG (reference sequence). Trimming pared 2 bases from V and 0 bases from J, leaving 7 bases between. This CDR3 is built from 13 residues. The CDR3 nucleotides are TGTGCCTGGAGTATCGACAACCAAGAGACCCAGTACTTC. As protein: CAWSIDNQETQYF. The whole variable domain, remainder taken from reference TRBV30 and TRBJ2-5, is SQTIHQWPATLVQPVGSPLSLECTVEGTSNPNLYWYRQAAGRGLQLLFYSVGIGQISSEVPQNLSASRPQDRQFILSSKKLLLSDSGFYLCAWSIDNQETQYFGPGTRLLVL.

This clonotype was counted at least ten times. V usage is TRBV18 and J usage is TRBJ2-4; tentatively, D is TRBD1 (6 bases). V lost 5 bases, J lost 8 bases, and 13 bases lay in between. Germline V lookup: CDR1 KGHSH, CDR2 LQKENI. The CDR3 loop spans 13 amino acids. CDR3 DNA: TGTGCCAGCTCAATGCGGACAGTGGACATTCAGTACTTC. This gives the protein CASSMRTVDIQYF.

CDR3 residues: CASSLWQGGETQYF. DNA of the CDR3: TGTGCCAGCAGTTTATGGCAGGGAGGAGAGACCCAGTACTTC. The chain recombines TRBV12-3 or TRBV12-4 with TRBJ2-5, with D possibly TRBD2 on 6 matching bases. Trimming removed 2 bases at V and 4 bases at J, with 11 bases between. CDR3 length: 14 amino acids.

The table lists this clonotype with a few counts. The chain combines TRBV4-1 with TRBJ1-4, with 12 bases identical to TRBD1. The CDR3 runs 17 residues. Looked up from germline, CDR1 is MGHRA and CDR2 is YSYEKL. The J segment lost 4 bases and the V segment lost 8 bases, leaving 11 bases of the junction unmatched. The CDR3 DNA reads TGCGCCAGCGACGGGACAGGGGGCGAGGGGGATAATGAAAAACTGTTTTTT. It yields the protein CASDGTGGEGDNEKLFF.

The sample holds many counts of this clonotype. The chain uses TRBV10-3 and TRBJ1-2; D ambiguous. The CDR3 is made up of 14 amino acids. Looked up from germline, CDR1 is ENHRY and CDR2 is SYGVKD. V was pared by 2 bases and J by 0 bases, with 7 bases between. This chain's CDR3 is CAISETDTNYGYTF. CDR3 nucleotides: TGTGCCATCAGTGAGACCGATACTAACTATGGCTACACCTTC.

This clonotype was detected a few times. This rearrangement joins TRBV28 to TRBJ2-1; no clear D. Germline assignment: CDR1 MDHEN and CDR2 SYDVKM. V shed 5 bases and J shed 5 bases, with 16 bases lying between them. This CDR3 contains 15 residues. In DNA form, the CDR3 reads TGTGCCAGCAGTCCCACCCAGACCCTAAACAATGAGCAGTTCTTC. This encodes CASSPTQTLNNEQFF. Filled out from reference TRBV28 and TRBJ2-1, the complete variable domain reads DVKVTQSSRYLVKRTGEKVFLECVQDMDHENMFWYRQDPGLGLRLIYFSYDVKMKEKGDIPEGYSVSREKKERFSLILESASTNQTSMYLCASSPTQTLNNEQFFGPGTRLTVL.

This rearrangement joins TRBV28 to TRBJ2-5; the D is unclear. CDR1 is MDHEN, CDR2 SYDVKM, per germline. CDR3 length: 13 residues. V gave up 7 bases and J gave up 3 bases, with 12 bases separating them. CDR3 in DNA: TGTGCCAGCAAGGTGGGCACAGAAGAGACCCAGTACTTC. It yields the protein CASKVGTEETQYF.

Ten or more counts support this clonotype. J is TRBJ1-4 and V is TRBV2; TRBD1 might be the D (5 bases). The V end lost 6 bases, the J end lost 7 bases, and 12 bases lay between the germline ends. Germline V lookup: CDR1 SNHLY, CDR2 FYNNEI. The CDR3 loop spans 13 amino acids. CDR3 sequence reads: CASRPGVGEKLFF. DNA for the CDR3: TGTGCCAGCAGACCGGGGGTTGGTGAAAAACTGTTTTTT. Based on the CDR3 plus reference TRBV2 and TRBJ1-4, the full variable domain is EPEVTQTPSHQVTQMGQEVILRCVPISNHLYFYWYRQILGQKVEFLVSFYNNEISEKSEIFDDQFSVERPDGSNFTLKIRSTKLEDSAMYFCASRPGVGEKLFFGSGTQLSVL.

This clonotype was seen ten or more times. V and J are TRBV20-1 and TRBJ1-6, with no clear D. The germline V and J ends were trimmed by 3 bases and 3 bases, with 15 bases remaining between them. The CDR3 is 16 amino acids. Germline V lookup: CDR1 DFQATT, CDR2 SNEGSKA (reference sequence). The chain's CDR3 is CSASRQITHYNSPLHF. CDR3 coding DNA: TGCAGTGCTAGTAGGCAGATAACGCACTATAATTCACCCCTCCACTTT.

The DNA for the CDR3 is TGTGCCACCAGTGTCGGACTAAGCTACGAGCAGTACTTC. Its protein product is CATSVGLSYEQYF. The chain uses TRBV24-1 and TRBJ2-7; D perhaps matches TRBD2 (6 bases). This CDR3 contains 13 residues. Trimming removed 5 bases from V and 3 bases from J, with 10 bases in between. Germline CDR1 and CDR2: KGHDR and SFDVKD.

This clonotype occurred many times. This chain joins TRBV27 and TRBJ2-7; 12 bases fit TRBD2. V was clipped by 6 bases and J by 0 bases; unmatched bases: 3. The CDR3 has 15 residues. Germline V gives CDR1 MNHEY, CDR2 SMNVEV (reference sequence). CDR3 amino acids: CASSGGLAGSYEQYF. The CDR3 DNA reads TGTGCCAGCAGCGGGGGACTAGCGGGCTCCTACGAGCAGTACTTC.

As for this clonotype: Since a much larger clone is just one base distant, this may be a read error. The missing conserved phenylalanine or tryptophan at the end of this CDR3 makes a read error likely. The chain uses TRBV6-1 and TRBJ2-1, with TRBD2 matching 11 bases. V trimming: 5 bases; J trimming: 8 bases; junction bases outside the gene matches: 5. CDR1 and CDR2 (germline): MNHNS, SASEGT. This CDR3 spans 14 amino acids. Written as DNA, the CDR3 is TGTGCCAGCAGTCCGGGACTAGCGGCGTATGAGCAGTTCCTC. As protein: CASSPGLAAYEQFL.

This clonotype was seen a few times. The chain recombines TRBV5-1 with TRBJ2-1, with a possible D match to TRBD2 (6 bases). CDR1 SGHRS and CDR2 YFSETQ come from the germline V gene. This CDR3 has 14 amino acids. V lost 4 bases and J lost 15, with 23 bases in between. CDR3 in amino acids: CASSGTTTSSVWFF. CDR3 sequence (DNA): TGCGCCAGCAGCGGAACCACGACTAGTTCCGTTTGGTTCTTC.

This clonotype was seen ten or more times. The chain is built from TRBV24-1 and TRBJ2-7; 9 bases line up with TRBD1. V shed 4 bases and J 5 bases; nucleotides not matched to a gene: 8. This CDR3 region has 15 residues. Germline V CDR1 and CDR2: KGHDR, SFDVKD. The CDR3: CATSDTGTGSDEQYF. CDR3 bases: TGTGCCACCAGTGACACCGGGACAGGGTCGGACGAGCAGTACTTC.

This clonotype has more than one count but fewer than ten. The chain recombines TRBV20-1 with TRBJ2-1; D perhaps matches TRBD2 (6 bases). Germline CDR1 reads DFQATT; CDR2 reads SNEGSKA (reference sequence). Trimming took off 4 bases at V and 8 bases at J, with 18 bases between the two ends. The CDR3 totals 14 residues. Here the CDR3 reads CSANPKKRLDEQFF. The DNA for the CDR3 is TGCAGTGCTAACCCGAAAAAAAGACTAGATGAGCAGTTCTTC.

In this sample, this clonotype turned up a few times. Without the conserved terminal phenylalanine or tryptophan, this CDR3 likely stems from a read error. For the CDR3, the DNA is TGCGCCAGCAGCTTAATGGCAACAGTCGATAACACCGGGGAGCTGTTTTCT. It encodes CASSLMATVDNTGELFS. V is TRBV5-1 and J is TRBJ2-2; unclear D gene. This CDR3 comprises 17 residues. Germline CDR1 SGHRS, CDR2 YFSETQ. Trimming removed 2 bases from V and 2 bases from J, with 16 bases in between.

The chain combines TRBV6-2 or TRBV6-3 with TRBJ2-7, with D maybe TRBD2 (6 bases). Between the trimmed V and J ends, which lost 5 bases and 7 bases, there was a span of 18 bases. The germline CDR1 and CDR2 sequences are MNHEY and SVGEGT. The CDR3 runs 14 residues. CDR3 protein: CASSPRTGEREQYF. CDR3 coding DNA: TGTGCCAGCAGTCCCCGCACGGGAGAGCGGGAGCAGTACTTC.

This clonotype was observed a handful of times. This chain connects TRBV6-1 to TRBJ2-5; 9 bases fit TRBD2. Germline V gene sequence: CDR1 MNHNS, CDR2 SASEGT. V dropped 8 bases and J dropped 5; count of bases not matched to a gene: 18. The CDR3 consists of 17 residues. Here the CDR3 DNA reads TGTGCCAGCCGGGATTATAGCGGGAGTACCCCCGGGGAGACCCAGTACTTC. Amino acids: CASRDYSGSTPGETQYF.

This clonotype has ten or more counts. The gene calls are TRBV4-1 and TRBJ1-1; 7 nucleotides agree with TRBD1. Germline V gene data show CDR1 as MGHRA and CDR2 as YSYEKL. This CDR3 spans 13 amino acids. V trimming: 1 base; J trimming: 6 bases; junction bases outside the gene matches: 2. The CDR3 DNA is TGCGCCAGCAGCCAAGGACAGGGCGCTGAAGCTTTCTTT. It specifies CASSQGQGAEAFF.

This clonotype was counted ten times or more. V gene TRBV6-1 combines with J gene TRBJ2-3; no firm D call. The CDR3 runs to 12 residues. Germline CDR1 reads MNHNS; CDR2 reads SASEGT. V was shortened by 6 bases and J by 4 bases, with 8 bases between the two germline ends. Written as DNA, the CDR3 is TGTGCCAGCAGCCCTAGTCCAGATACGCAGTATTTT. Protein product: CASSPSPDTQYF.

The sample holds a few counts of this clonotype. The V gene is TRBV18, the J gene TRBJ2-3; a possible D gene is TRBD2 (6 bases). CDR1 and CDR2 (germline): KGHSH, LQKENI. The length of the CDR3 is 16 residues. V gave up 0 bases and J gave up 2 bases, with 12 bases separating them. CDR3 nucleotide sequence: TGTGCCAGCTCACCACCGTCAGGGACTTTCACAGATACGCAGTATTTT. This translates into CASSPPSGTFTDTQYF.

The table lists this clonotype with a few counts. This chain joins TRBV11-2 and TRBJ1-3; tentative D call: TRBD1 (6 bases). Germline CDR1 and CDR2: SGHAT and FQNNGV. The CDR3 is 13 amino acids. V was pared by 2 bases and J by 4 bases, with 6 bases between. Here the CDR3 DNA reads TGTGCCAGCAGCTTACAGGGGGGAAACACCATATATTTT. It is translated as CASSLQGGNTIYF.

This clonotype came up many times. J is TRBJ2-3 and V is TRBV2; 10 positions match TRBD1. The CDR3 runs to 18 residues. Germline V lookup: CDR1 SNHLY, CDR2 FYNNEI. The J segment lost 5 bases and the V segment lost 4 bases, leaving 15 bases of the junction unmatched. In DNA, the CDR3 is TGTGCCAGCAGTGGGGTCCCCCGAGACAGGGGGCTGGGAGATACGCAGTATTTT. It specifies CASSGVPRDRGLGDTQYF.

Ten or more counts support this clonotype. One end of the junction is discordant with germline, which a read error may explain. The chain couples TRBV12-3 or TRBV12-4 to TRBJ1-1, with D tentatively TRBD1 (5 bases). The length of the CDR3 is 15 residues. Written as DNA, the CDR3 is TGTGCCAACAGTTTGGGGCCTTCCATGAACACTGAAGCTTTCTTT. It specifies CANSLGPSMNTEAFF.

There are many counts of this clonotype. This chain links TRBV12-3 or TRBV12-4 with TRBJ2-2; TRBD1 might be the D (6 bases). The CDR3 is 15 amino acids. V was pared by 3 bases and J by 4 bases, with 12 bases between. The CDR3 region has the DNA TGTGCCAGCAGTTTTGGACAGACATCCACCGGGGAGCTGTTTTTT. This translates into CASSFGQTSTGELFF.

To note about this clonotype: This may be a read error, as it is one base from a much larger clone. The CDR3: CASFQRTSGYNGQFF. The DNA of the CDR3 is TGTGCCAGCTTCCAAAGGACTAGCGGATACAATGGGCAGTTCTTC. V and J are TRBV27 and TRBJ2-1; 10 bases map to TRBD2. Germline V gene data show CDR1 as MNHEY and CDR2 as SMNVEV (reference sequence). The CDR3 runs to 15 residues.

This clonotype was observed many times. This chain links TRBV20-1 with TRBJ1-1; the D is unclear. Germline CDR1 is DFQATT and CDR2 is SNEGSKA (reference sequence). The V gene lost 1 base and the J gene lost 1 base, with 7 bases spanning the gap. The CDR3 length is 13 residues. The CDR3 DNA follows: TGCAGTGCTAGAGTAAAAGGGAACACTGAAGCTTTCTTT. Protein sequence: CSARVKGNTEAFF.

This clonotype has at least ten counts. At one boundary the junction diverges from the germline segment, which might be a read error. The J gene is TRBJ2-1, the V gene TRBV7-2; weak D call: TRBD2 (5 bases). The germline CDR1 and CDR2 sequences are SGHTA and FQGNSA. The CDR3 is 10 amino acids. CDR3 region: CASSTKVLVF. Written as DNA, the CDR3 is TGTGCCAGCAGCACTAAGGTACTAGTTTTC.

The chain joins TRBV10-1 to TRBJ1-1, with 7 nucleotides matching TRBD1. Germline trimming cut 3 bases from V and 0 bases from J; bases unmatched to any gene: 4. Germline loops: CDR1 WNHNN, CDR2 SYGVQD (reference sequence). This CDR3 comprises 15 residues. The CDR3, as DNA: TGCGCCAGCAGTGATGGGACAGCCGTGAACACTGAAGCTTTCTTT. This sequence encodes CASSDGTAVNTEAFF.